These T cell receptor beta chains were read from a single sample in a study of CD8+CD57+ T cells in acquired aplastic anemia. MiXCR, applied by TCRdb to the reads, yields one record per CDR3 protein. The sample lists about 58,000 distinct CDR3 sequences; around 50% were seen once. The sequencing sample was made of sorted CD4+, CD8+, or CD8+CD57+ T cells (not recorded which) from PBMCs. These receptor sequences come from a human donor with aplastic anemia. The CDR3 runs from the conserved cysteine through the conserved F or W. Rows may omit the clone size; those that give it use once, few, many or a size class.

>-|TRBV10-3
CAIALRGQGEAFF
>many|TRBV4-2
CASSQEWANGSPLHF
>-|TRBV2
CASRRQGAYEQYF
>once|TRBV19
CASTTNYGYTF
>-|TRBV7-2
CASSASPVEFYEQYF
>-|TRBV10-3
CAIRGENGQPQHF
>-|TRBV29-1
CSVRVGGDTEAFF
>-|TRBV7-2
CASSSSGGSTYEQFF
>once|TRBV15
CATSRRDRGSVEQYF
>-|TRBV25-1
CASSDPATGSYEQYF
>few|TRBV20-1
CSAKTGNTGELFF
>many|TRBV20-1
CSAILSGGPYNEQFF
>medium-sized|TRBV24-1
CATRDRGTGELFF
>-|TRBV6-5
CASSYSNTGQYGYTF
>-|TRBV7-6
CASSLAPGANYGYTF
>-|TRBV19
CASGQQGGEETQYF
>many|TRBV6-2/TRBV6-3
CASRPGQVQEQYF
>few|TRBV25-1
CASKSEGWNTEAFF
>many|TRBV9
CATEGTRDGANVLTF
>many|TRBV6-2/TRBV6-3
CASSSPTSGGTYNEQFF
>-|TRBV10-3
CAISESGGYEQYF
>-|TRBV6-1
CASSAGTPTAQQFF
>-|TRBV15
CATRGSGGLSEQFF
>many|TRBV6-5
CASSPGVGYTF
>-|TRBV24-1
CATSDLEDATGYTF
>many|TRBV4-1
CASSQIAGDAGELFF
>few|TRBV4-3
CASSQDRLAGTTDTQYF
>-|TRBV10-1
CASSEAFF
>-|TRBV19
CASSVGTGSLETQYF
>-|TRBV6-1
CASSPRTETYEQYF
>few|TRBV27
CASSFGQRTGELFF
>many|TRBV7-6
CASSSGFETQYF
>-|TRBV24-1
CATSGIEQGRRKFF
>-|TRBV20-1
CSASHEGNYGYTF
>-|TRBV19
CASSIGGKAGETQYF
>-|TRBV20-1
CSANGLAGGEETQYF
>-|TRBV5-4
CASSWAGSEQFF
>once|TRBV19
CASSINRGYGYTF
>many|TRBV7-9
CASSLGSNEQFF
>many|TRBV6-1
CASSRDRGVLETQYF
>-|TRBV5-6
CASSRPPDRGGFHYGYTF
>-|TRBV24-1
CATPTGTDYGYTF
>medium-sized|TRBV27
CASSPTSYSNQPQHF
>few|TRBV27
CASSYTSGGAGEQFF
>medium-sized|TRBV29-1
CSVRRTGGTGELFF
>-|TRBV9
CASSVAPPTEAFF
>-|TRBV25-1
CASSVRGPNTEAFF
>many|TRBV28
CASSFMGGIEQYF
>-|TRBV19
CASMRPGQTYGYTF
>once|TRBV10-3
CAITTSGPTSYNEQFF
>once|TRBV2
CASSTGTLYTDTQYF
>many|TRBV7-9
CASSPTGEVQETQYF
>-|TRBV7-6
CASSWAVGQPQHF
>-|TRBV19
CASSIDPNTEAFF
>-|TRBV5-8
CASSRGGAGKETQYF
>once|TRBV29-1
CSVEDPRGSYYEQYF
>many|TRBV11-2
CASSSPGQSLAKNIQYF
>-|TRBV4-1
CASSFTGTGNQPQHF
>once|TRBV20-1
CSASRTTSPGQTYEQYF